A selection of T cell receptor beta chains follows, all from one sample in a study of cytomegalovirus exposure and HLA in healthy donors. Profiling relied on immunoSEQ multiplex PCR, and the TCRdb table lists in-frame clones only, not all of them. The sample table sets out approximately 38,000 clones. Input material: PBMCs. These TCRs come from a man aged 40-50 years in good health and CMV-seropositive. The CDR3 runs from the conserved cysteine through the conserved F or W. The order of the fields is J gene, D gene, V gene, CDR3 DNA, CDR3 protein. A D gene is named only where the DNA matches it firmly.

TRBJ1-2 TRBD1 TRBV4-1 TGCGCCAGCAGCCGAGGGGGCGACTATGGCTACACCTTC CASSRGGDYGYTF
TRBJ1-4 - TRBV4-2 TGTGCCAGCAGCCGAGAGCAAGGTCGGGGTGAAAAACTGTTTTTT CASSREQGRGEKLFF
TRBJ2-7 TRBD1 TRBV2 TGTGCCAGCAGTTCCGGGACAGGGTGGTACGAGCAGTACTTC CASSSGTGWYEQYF
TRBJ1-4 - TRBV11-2 TGTGCCAGCAGCTTAGTCGAGGCAGTAACTAATGAAAAACTGTTTTTT CASSLVEAVTNEKLFF
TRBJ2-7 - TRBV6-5 TGTGCCAGCAGTCAGACACCACTTTATTCCTACGAGCAGTACTTC CASSQTPLYSYEQYF
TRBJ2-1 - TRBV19 TGTGCCAGTAGTGTTCTAGGGAGAAACAATGAGCAGTTCTTC CASSVLGRNNEQFF
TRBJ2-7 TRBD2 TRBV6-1 TGTGCCAGCAGTCCGGGGGAGGGAATCTCCTTCGAGCAGTACTTC CASSPGEGISFEQYF
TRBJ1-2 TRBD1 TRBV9 TGTGCCAGCAGCGGACAGGGAAGGATGTATGGCTACACCTTC CASSGQGRMYGYTF
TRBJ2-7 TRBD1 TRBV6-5 TGTGCCAGCAGTCCCCTAGGGGGCTTGGACGAGCAGTACTTC CASSPLGGLDEQYF
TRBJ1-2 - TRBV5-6 TGTGCCAGCAGTCCGGGGGGCCTAGACTATGGCTACACCTTC CASSPGGLDYGYTF
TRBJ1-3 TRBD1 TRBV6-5 TGTGCCAGCACAAACAGGGGGCCTGGAAACACCATATATTTT CASTNRGPGNTIYF
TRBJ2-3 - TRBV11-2 TGTGCCAGCAACACCCGGACTGGGATAGATACGCAGTATTTT CASNTRTGIDTQYF
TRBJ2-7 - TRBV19 TGTGCCAGTAGTCCCAGGGCAGGGCAGGGAACCTACGAGCAGTACTTC CASSPRAGQGTYEQYF
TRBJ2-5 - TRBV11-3 TGTGCCAGCAGCTTTGGCGGGACCCAGTACTTC CASSFGGTQYF
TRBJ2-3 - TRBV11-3 TGTGCCAGCAGTGAAGTTAGCGGCTACACAGATACGCAGTATTTT CASSEVSGYTDTQYF
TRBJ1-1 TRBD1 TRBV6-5 TGTGCCAGCAGTAAGACTCCAGGGGGCACTGAAGCTTTCTTT CASSKTPGGTEAFF
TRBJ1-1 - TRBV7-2 TGTGCCAGCAGCCCACAGGGTATGATGAACACTGAAGCTTTCTTT CASSPQGMMNTEAFF
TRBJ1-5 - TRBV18 TGTGCCAGCTCACCACCCGGGCAGGGTGGCAATCAGCCCCAGCATTTT CASSPPGQGGNQPQHF
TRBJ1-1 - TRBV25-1 TGTGCCAGCAGGGACAGCATGAACACTGAAGCTTTCTTT CASRDSMNTEAFF